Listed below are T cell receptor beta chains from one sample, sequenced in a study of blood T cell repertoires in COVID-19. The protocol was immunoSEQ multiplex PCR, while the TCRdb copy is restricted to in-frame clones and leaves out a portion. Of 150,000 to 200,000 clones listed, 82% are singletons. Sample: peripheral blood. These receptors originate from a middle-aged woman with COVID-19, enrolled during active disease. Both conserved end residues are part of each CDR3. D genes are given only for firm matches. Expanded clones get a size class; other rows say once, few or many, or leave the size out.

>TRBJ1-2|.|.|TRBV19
CASSIGQGSGGYGYTF
TGTGCCAGTAGTATCGGTCAGGGAAGTGGTGGCTATGGCTACACCTTC
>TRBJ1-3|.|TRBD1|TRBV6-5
CASRGTGGRNTIYF
TGTGCCAGCAGAGGGACAGGGGGCAGAAACACCATATATTTT
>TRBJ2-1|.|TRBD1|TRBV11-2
CASSLGDSRYNEQFF
TGTGCCAGCAGCTTAGGGGACAGCCGCTACAATGAGCAGTTCTTC
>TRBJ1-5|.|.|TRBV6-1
CASSSAGLNQPQHF
TGTGCCAGCAGTTCCGCTGGCCTCAATCAGCCCCAGCATTTT
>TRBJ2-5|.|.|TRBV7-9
CASSSDIQGAQETQYF
TGTGCCAGCAGCTCTGATATACAAGGAGCACAAGAGACCCAGTACTTC
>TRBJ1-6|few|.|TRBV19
CASRDVGSPLHF
TGTGCCAGCAGGGATGTCGGATCACCCCTCCACTTT
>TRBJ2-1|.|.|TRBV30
CAWRLSNEQFF
TGTGCCTGGAGACTTTCCAATGAGCAGTTCTTC
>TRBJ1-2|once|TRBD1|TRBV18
CASSPWQDRNYGYTF
TGTGCCAGCTCACCATGGCAGGACAGGAACTATGGCTACACCTTC
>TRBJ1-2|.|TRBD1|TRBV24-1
CATSETGQGAHGYTF
TGTGCCACCAGTGAAACAGGACAGGGGGCTCATGGCTACACCTTC
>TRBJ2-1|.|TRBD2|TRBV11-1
CASSQVGGNEQFF
TGTGCCAGCAGCCAGGTCGGGGGGAATGAGCAGTTCTTC
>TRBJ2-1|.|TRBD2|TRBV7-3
CASSSSTSTSGGNEQFF
TGTGCCAGCAGCTCGAGTACTTCGACTAGCGGGGGCAATGAGCAGTTCTTC
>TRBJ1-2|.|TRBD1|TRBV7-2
CASSSRGHQPGDYGYTF
TGTGCCAGCAGCTCAAGGGGGCATCAGCCTGGAGACTATGGCTACACCTTC
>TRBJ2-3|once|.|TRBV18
CASSPTGDTQYF
TGTGCCAGCTCTCCCACGGGAGATACGCAGTATTTT
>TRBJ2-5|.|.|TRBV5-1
CASSLGQYQETQYF
TGCGCCAGCAGCTTGGGGCAGTACCAAGAGACCCAGTACTTC
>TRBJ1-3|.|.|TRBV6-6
CASRTGGGNTIYF
TGTGCCAGCAGAACCGGGGGTGGAAACACCATATATTTT
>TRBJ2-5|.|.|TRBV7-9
CASSLFQGAEETQYF
TGTGCCAGCAGCTTATTCCAGGGCGCAGAAGAGACCCAGTACTTC
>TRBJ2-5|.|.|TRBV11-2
CASSLGLAVKTQYF
TGTGCCAGCAGCTTAGGTCTAGCCGTAAAGACCCAGTACTTC
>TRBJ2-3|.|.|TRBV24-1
CASTPTPSTDTQYF
TGTGCCTCCACCCCAACTCCTAGCACAGATACGCAGTATTTT
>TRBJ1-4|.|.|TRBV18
CASSPLGGRGTNEKLFF
TGTGCCAGCTCACCATTGGGGGGGCGCGGAACTAATGAAAAACTGTTTTTT
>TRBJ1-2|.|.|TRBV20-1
CSASFSGYGYTF
TGCAGTGCTAGTTTCTCGGGCTATGGCTACACCTTC
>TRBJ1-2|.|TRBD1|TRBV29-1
CSVRQGSNYGYTF
TGCAGCGTGCGACAGGGTTCAAACTATGGCTACACCTTC
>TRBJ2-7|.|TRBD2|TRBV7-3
CASSLGLGSYEQYF
TGTGCCAGCAGCCTGGGACTAGGGTCCTACGAGCAGTACTTC
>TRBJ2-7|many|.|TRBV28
CASSTLYRSYEQYF
TGTGCCAGCAGCACGTTATACAGATCCTACGAGCAGTACTTC
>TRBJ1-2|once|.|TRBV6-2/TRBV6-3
CASSPSATFDYGYTF
TGTGCCAGCAGCCCCTCCGCGACTTTTGACTATGGCTACACCTTC
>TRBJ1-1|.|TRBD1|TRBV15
CATIIGGDRVTEAFF
TGTGCCACCATCATTGGCGGTGACAGGGTCACTGAAGCTTTCTTT